Listed here are 3 T cell receptor beta chains from one sample, sequenced in a study of glioma-infiltrating T cells after dendritic cell vaccination. This table comes from immunoSEQ multiplex PCR, and its TCRdb copy is limited to in-frame clones, with some not included. This table holds about 99,000 clones, around 80% found once. Time point reported: after dendritic cell vaccination, including at tumor progression/relapse. The sample here was blood, taken after dendritic cell vaccination. The receptors stem from a human donor with glioblastoma.

The CDR3 region has the DNA TGTGCCAGCGCGAAAGGGGGTGGTATGAGTTCACCCCTCCACTTT. Its translation: CASAKGGGMSSPLHF. The chain has TRBV28 and TRBJ1-6; possible D gene TRBD1, 6 bases. The germline V gene has CDR1 MDHEN and CDR2 SYDVKM. V lost 8 bases to trimming and J lost 9 bases, with 20 bases between them. The length of the CDR3 is 15 residues.

The chain has TRBV5-6 and TRBJ2-7, with unresolved D. The germline V gene has CDR1 SGHDT and CDR2 YYEEEE. This CDR3 has 12 amino acids. V dropped 3 bases and J dropped 0 bases, with 4 bases sitting between them. The DNA of the CDR3 is TGTGCCAGCAGCTCTACCTCCTACGAGCAGTACTTC. Translation gives CASSSTSYEQYF.

This clone appeared a single time. The chain has TRBV5-1 and TRBJ2-2; 15 bases align to TRBD2. This CDR3 has 16 amino acids. Trimming cost V 5 bases and J 8 bases; bases outside gene matches: 7. From germline, CDR1 is SGHRS and CDR2 YFSETQ. CDR3 sequence (DNA): TGCGCCAGCAGACAAGGACTAGCGGGAGGGCGAGGGGAGCTGTTTTTT. It encodes CASRQGLAGGRGELFF. Full variable domain (remainder filled in from reference TRBV5-1 and TRBJ2-2): KAGVTQTPRYLIKTRGQQVTLSCSPISGHRSVSWYQQTPGQGLQFLFEYFSETQRNKGNFPGRFSGRQFSNSRSEMNVSTLELGDSALYLCASRQGLAGGRGELFFGEGSRLTVL.